This TCR beta chain was identified during a study of tumor and adjacent non-tumor tissue in lung cancer. The library came from three nested PCR rounds adapted from ARM-PCR protocols. Each CDR3 protein is one row after TCRdb ran MiXCR on the multiplex PCR reads. This sample carries some 93,000 distinct CDR3 sequences, roughly 70% of them seen once, and the ten largest clones take approximately 16%. This sample's RNA came from whole unsorted tissue. Trimming cost V 9 bases and J 6 bases; bases outside gene matches: 9. This CDR3 has 14 amino acids. As to this clonotype: Its antigen is undetermined.

Notes on the study in general: Tumor tissue had significantly higher TCR diversity than normal lung.

Sequenced input: lung tumor tissue. The origin of this receptor is a man aged 55 to 70 with non-small cell lung cancer. The chain recombines TRBV12-3 or TRBV12-4 with TRBJ2-1, with TRBD1 matching 9 bases. The CDR3 is CASSVTGGGNEQFF. For the CDR3, the DNA is TGTGCCAGTAGCGTGACAGGGGGGGGCAATGAGCAGTTCTTC.